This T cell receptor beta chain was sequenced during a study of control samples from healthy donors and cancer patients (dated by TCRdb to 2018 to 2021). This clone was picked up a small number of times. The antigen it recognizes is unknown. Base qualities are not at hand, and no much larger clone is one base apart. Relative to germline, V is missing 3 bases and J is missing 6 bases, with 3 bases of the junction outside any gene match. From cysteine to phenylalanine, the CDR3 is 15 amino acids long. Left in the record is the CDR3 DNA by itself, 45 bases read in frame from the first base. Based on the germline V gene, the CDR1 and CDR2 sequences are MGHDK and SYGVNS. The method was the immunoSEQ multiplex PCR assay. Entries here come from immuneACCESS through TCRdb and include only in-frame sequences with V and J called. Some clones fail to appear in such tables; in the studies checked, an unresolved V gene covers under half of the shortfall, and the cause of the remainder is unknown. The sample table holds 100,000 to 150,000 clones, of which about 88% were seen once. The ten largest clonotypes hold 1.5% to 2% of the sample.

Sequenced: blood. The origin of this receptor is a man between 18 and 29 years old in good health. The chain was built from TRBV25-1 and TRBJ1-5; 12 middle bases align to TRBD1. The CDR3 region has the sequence CASSEGQGASQPQHF. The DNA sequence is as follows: TGTGCCAGCAGTGAGGGACAGGGGGCGAGTCAGCCCCAGCATTTT.